This T cell receptor (beta chain) was sequenced in a study of shared clonotypes between healthy human individuals. Study results and caveats: Four donors showed sharing of about 4.6% of naive CD4 clonotypes. The rarefaction results pointed to incomplete sorted-subset sequencing despite large depth.

Germline V lookup: CDR1 MNHNS, CDR2 SASEGT. This CDR3 spans 15 amino acids. With 4 bases removed from V and 5 bases from J, the gap between germline ends came to 14 bases. Memory CD4+ cells were the fraction left after CD45RA+ naive selection. Concerning this clone itself: Its antigen is unidentified.

Genomic DNA of every subset was divided equally among multiple immunoSEQ plates. Repertoires were generated with immunoSEQ multiplex PCR, while TCRdb's copy carries only in-frame clones and drops some. The sample yields 980,000 or so clones, 76% seen once. This clonotype originated in a man aged 18 to 30 in good health. Sequencing was performed on memory CD4+ T cells sorted from blood. Subset denoted: CD45RA-negative fraction. The chain is built from TRBV6-1 and TRBJ1-4; the D gene is possibly TRBD1 (6 bases). DNA of the CDR3: TGTGCCAGCAGTGGTGCTACAGGGTTAAATGAAAAACTGTTTTTT. Amino acids: CASSGATGLNEKLFF.